The 29 T cell receptor beta chains below were found in one sample sequenced in a study of blood T cell repertoires in COVID-19. Libraries were prepared by immunoSEQ multiplex PCR; TCRdb keeps only in-frame clonotypes and omits some of them. The data contain some 99,000 clones, approximately 82% of them singletons. Sequenced input: peripheral blood. Receptors were obtained from a woman in her sixties or seventies with acute or convalescent COVID-19.

This clone was seen only once. The gene calls are TRBV5-1 and TRBJ2-5; tentative D call: TRBD1 (6 bases). This CDR3 is 14 amino acids long. Germline CDR1 reads SGHRS; CDR2 reads YFSETQ. Trimming took 0 bases from V and 2 from J, leaving 8 bases between them. This chain's CDR3 is CASSLDRVQETQYF. For the CDR3, the DNA is TGCGCCAGCAGCTTGGACAGGGTACAAGAGACCCAGTACTTC.

The V gene is TRBV5-6, the J gene TRBJ1-2; D remains ambiguous. The CDR3 loop spans 15 amino acids. V lost 4 bases and J lost 3, with 16 bases in between. Germline-derived CDR1 and CDR2 are SGHDT and YYEEEE. CDR3 DNA sequence: TGTGCCAGCAGCCCCGGACTGATAAGGGACTATGGCTACACCTTC. It yields the protein CASSPGLIRDYGYTF.

The chain has TRBV2 and TRBJ2-3, with 7 bases aligning to TRBD2. The CDR3 totals 16 residues. With V trimmed by 3 bases and J by 4 bases, 10 bases remained unmatched. Germline CDR1 SNHLY, CDR2 FYNNEI. CDR3 sequence reads: CASSDWGGGISDTQYF. The CDR3 region has the DNA TGTGCCAGCAGTGATTGGGGGGGTGGGATTTCAGATACGCAGTATTTT.

This chain joins TRBV27 and TRBJ2-7, with 7 bases identical to TRBD1. J gave up 4 bases and V 4 bases, and 10 bases lay outside the gene matches. This CDR3 spans 15 amino acids. Germline-derived CDR1 and CDR2 are MNHEY and SMNVEV (reference sequence). DNA for the CDR3: TGTGCCAGCAGTTCCCCGACAGGGTCGGTGTACGAGCAGTACTTC. Translated, it gives CASSSPTGSVYEQYF.

The V call is TRBV18, the J call TRBJ2-6; weak D call: TRBD1 (6 bases). This CDR3 contains 19 residues. The germline CDR1 and CDR2 sequences are KGHSH and LQKENI. Trimming took 3 bases from V and 1 from J, leaving 19 bases between them. The CDR3 nucleotides read TGTGCCAGCTCACCTTACAGGGCTGGGCTTCAGTCTGGGGCCAACGTCCTGACTTTC. Translation gives CASSPYRAGLQSGANVLTF.

This rearrangement joins TRBV5-4 to TRBJ2-5, with D possibly being TRBD2 (6 bases). The ends were cut back, 0 bases at V and 1 base at J, with 7 bases in the middle. The CDR3 totals 14 residues. Germline assignment: CDR1 SGHNT and CDR2 YYREEE (reference sequence). The CDR3 DNA follows: TGTGCCAGCAGCTTGGGGGGACTCCAAGAGACCCAGTACTTC. This gives the protein CASSLGGLQETQYF.

This sequence joins TRBV7-6 and TRBJ1-1; tentative D call: TRBD1 (5 bases). V gave up 5 bases and J gave up 4 bases, with 17 bases separating them. Germline values: CDR1 SGHVS, CDR2 FNYEAQ. This CDR3 region has 15 residues. The CDR3 loop is CASSIKPTVSTEAFF. The CDR3, as DNA: TGTGCCAGCAGCATAAAACCGACAGTCAGCACTGAAGCTTTCTTT.

The chain employs TRBV30 and TRBJ2-7, with a tentative D call TRBD2 (6 bases). Trimming removed 2 bases from V and 6 bases from J, with 17 bases in between. This CDR3 spans 14 amino acids. Germline CDR1 GTSNPN, CDR2 SVGIG (reference sequence). The CDR3: CAWSPTSLGGEQYF. As DNA, the CDR3 is TGTGCCTGGAGTCCCACCTCCTTGGGAGGCGAGCAGTACTTC.

This sequence joins TRBV30 and TRBJ1-5, with 9 bases lining up with TRBD1. This CDR3 has 13 amino acids. Germline-derived CDR1 and CDR2 are GTSNPN and SVGIG (reference sequence). V was pared by 3 bases and J by 4 bases, with 1 base of the junction left unmatched. The CDR3 is CAWRGQGNQPQHF. CDR3 DNA: TGTGCCTGGAGGGGACAGGGTAATCAGCCCCAGCATTTT.

This chain uses TRBV18 with TRBJ1-3; D is unresolved. V was cut by 3 bases and J by 0 bases, with 9 bases left in between. The germline CDR1 and CDR2 sequences are KGHSH and LQKENI. The length of the CDR3 is 15 residues. CDR3: CASSPSTSSGNTIYF. DNA for the CDR3: TGTGCCAGCTCACCCTCAACCAGCTCTGGAAACACCATATATTTT.

The table lists this clone with a few counts. The rearrangement uses TRBV9 and TRBJ2-1; 7 nucleotides match TRBD1. The V gene's germline CDR1 is SGDLS and CDR2 YYNGEE. This CDR3 is 13 amino acids long. With V trimmed by 0 bases and J by 8 bases, 2 bases remained unmatched. The CDR3 nucleotides are TGTGCCAGCAGCGTAGGGACAGGTTATGAGCAGTTCTTC. Translation gives CASSVGTGYEQFF.

This clone was seen only a few times. The V and J genes are TRBV3-1 (or the pseudogene TRBV3-2) and TRBJ2-7; a possible D gene is TRBD2 (6 bases). The CDR3 totals 15 residues. Germline CDR1 reads LGHDT; CDR2 reads YNNKEL (reference sequence). Trimming cost V 1 base and J 2 bases, with 12 bases left between them. The CDR3 loop reads CASSQAAGAPYEQYF. CDR3 coding DNA: TGTGCCAGCAGCCAAGCAGCGGGTGCCCCCTACGAGCAGTACTTC.

This clone was seen more than once but under ten times. The V and J genes are TRBV6-5 and TRBJ2-1, with 8 positions matching TRBD1. Trimming removed 8 bases from V and 7 bases from J; junction bases left unmatched: 10. The germline CDR1 and CDR2 sequences are MNHEY and SVGAGI. The CDR3 is 14 residues long. The CDR3, as DNA: TGTGCCAGCCGGACCGGACAGGGCCGAAATGAGCAGTTCTTC. Protein sequence: CASRTGQGRNEQFF.

The V gene is TRBV6-1, the J gene TRBJ2-7; D possibly corresponds to TRBD1 (6 bases). The germline CDR1 and CDR2 sequences are MNHNS and SASEGT. The CDR3 has 19 residues. V was clipped by 2 bases and J by 7 bases, with 30 bases between them. This chain's CDR3 is CASSEISRGLGRGSGEQYF. CDR3 nucleotide sequence: TGTGCCAGCAGTGAAATCTCAAGGGGGTTAGGCCGGGGATCGGGGGAGCAGTACTTC.

The chain joins TRBV5-6 to TRBJ1-3, with D tentatively TRBD1 (5 bases). Per the germline V gene, CDR1 is SGHDT and CDR2 is YYEEEE. This CDR3 has 15 residues. Trimming shortened V by 2 bases and J by 6 bases, and 15 bases separated the two germline ends. The CDR3 spells CASSLIAGGANTIYF. In DNA form, the CDR3 reads TGTGCCAGCAGCTTAATAGCCGGGGGTGCAAACACCATATATTTT.

CDR3: CASGPRAPGVREQYF. CDR3 bases: TGTGCTAGTGGCCCCCGTGCCCCCGGGGTTCGCGAGCAGTACTTC. V gene TRBV12-5 combines with J gene TRBJ2-7; tentative D call: TRBD2 (5 bases). The CDR3 is 15 amino acids. Trimming stripped 6 bases from V and 6 bases from J, with 21 bases between. Germline CDR1 reads LGHNT; CDR2 reads FRNRAP.

The chain is built from TRBV28 and TRBJ1-2, with 9 bases aligning to TRBD1. The CDR3 covers 15 residues. CDR1 is MDHEN, CDR2 SYDVKM, per germline. V gave up 4 bases and J gave up 6 bases; unmatched junction bases: 9. This CDR3 is CASSSPRQGGDGYTF. CDR3 nucleotide sequence: TGTGCCAGCAGTTCCCCCCGACAGGGGGGCGATGGCTACACCTTC.

The chain couples TRBV5-1 to TRBJ2-7; D perhaps matches TRBD1 (6 bases). V was cut by 0 bases and J by 1 base, with 14 bases left in between. Germline CDR1 and CDR2: SGHRS and YFSETQ. This CDR3 is built from 16 residues. CDR3 loop: CASSLGPQGNSYEQYF. DNA for the CDR3: TGCGCCAGCAGCTTGGGGCCCCAGGGGAATTCCTACGAGCAGTACTTC.

The chain uses TRBV19 and TRBJ1-5; D is unclear. The V end lost 2 bases, the J end lost 4 bases, and 12 bases lay between the germline ends. This CDR3 has 15 residues. Looked up from germline, CDR1 is LNHDA and CDR2 is SQIVND (reference sequence). Written as DNA, the CDR3 is TGTGCCAGTAGTATATCCGCGGCAGTTAATCAGCCCCAGCATTTT. Protein sequence: CASSISAAVNQPQHF.

The chain links TRBV7-6 to TRBJ2-1; 9 nucleotides align to TRBD2. V lost 5 bases to trimming and J lost 2 bases; unmatched junction nucleotides: 7. Germline CDR1 SGHVS, CDR2 FNYEAQ. The CDR3 is made up of 16 amino acids. In DNA form, the CDR3 reads TGTGCCAGCAGCGCCCGAGGCGGGGGGGCCTACAATGAGCAGTTCTTC. Encoded protein: CASSARGGGAYNEQFF. Complete variable domain (other parts from reference TRBV7-6 and TRBJ2-1): GAGVSQSPRYKVTKRGQDVALRCDPISGHVSLYWYRQALGQGPEFLTYFNYEAQQDKSGLPNDRFSAERPEGSISTLTIQRTEQRDSAMYRCASSARGGGAYNEQFFGPGTRLTVL.

The chain combines TRBV18 with TRBJ2-1, with 8 bases lining up with TRBD2. J was trimmed by 4 bases and V by 6 bases; bases with no gene match: 8. The germline CDR1 and CDR2 sequences are KGHSH and LQKENI. CDR3 length equals 15 residues. The CDR3 coding sequence is TGTGCCAGCTCCATTGGACTAGCTGTTTACAATGAGCAGTTCTTC. The encoded protein is CASSIGLAVYNEQFF. The complete variable domain, with remaining parts taken from reference TRBV18 and TRBJ2-1, reads NAGVMQNPRHLVRRRGQEARLRCSPMKGHSHVYWYRQLPEEGLKFMVYLQKENIIDESGMPKERFSAEFPKEGPSILRIQQVVRGDSAAYFCASSIGLAVYNEQFFGPGTRLTVL.

The CDR3 sequence: CALHRGPTEAFF. DNA of the CDR3: TGTGCCTTGCACAGGGGGCCCACTGAAGCTTTCTTT. The chain is built from TRBV30 and TRBJ1-1, with TRBD1 matching over 9 bases. Germline V CDR1 and CDR2: GTSNPN, SVGIG (reference sequence). Germline trimming cut 7 bases from V and 4 bases from J; bases unmatched to any gene: 4. The CDR3 totals 12 residues.

J is TRBJ1-2 and V is TRBV28; D is perhaps TRBD1 (5 bases). Trimming stripped 2 bases from V and 0 bases from J, with 22 bases between. Germline CDR1 and CDR2: MDHEN and SYDVKM. The CDR3 runs 19 residues. The CDR3 is CASSLLGSETVMTNYGYTF. For the CDR3, the DNA is TGTGCCAGCAGTTTACTAGGGTCCGAGACAGTGATGACTAACTATGGCTACACCTTC.

The rearrangement uses TRBV18 and TRBJ1-5; 7 nucleotides match TRBD1. CDR3 size: 15 residues. CDR1 is KGHSH, CDR2 LQKENI, per germline. Trimming at V came to 4 bases and at J to 3 bases, leaving 6 bases not matched to a gene. The CDR3: CASSRGQDYNQPQHF. CDR3 bases: TGTGCCAGCTCACGAGGACAGGACTACAATCAGCCCCAGCATTTT. Together with reference TRBV18 and TRBJ1-5, the CDR3 gives the full variable domain: NAGVMQNPRHLVRRRGQEARLRCSPMKGHSHVYWYRQLPEEGLKFMVYLQKENIIDESGMPKERFSAEFPKEGPSILRIQQVVRGDSAAYFCASSRGQDYNQPQHFGDGTRLSIL.

This chain links TRBV5-1 with TRBJ2-5, with D possibly being TRBD2 (6 bases). Germline V gene data show CDR1 as SGHRS and CDR2 as YFSETQ. Trimming removed 7 bases from V and 1 base from J, with 14 bases in between. The CDR3 has 14 residues. CDR3 bases: TGCGCCAGCGGGATCCAGGGAGGCCAAGAGACCCAGTACTTC. Amino acid sequence: CASGIQGGQETQYF.

CDR3 amino acids: CASSLRRTREQYF. CDR3 DNA: TGTGCCAGCAGTTTAAGGAGGACGCGGGAGCAGTACTTC. The rearrangement joins TRBV27 to TRBJ2-7, with D perhaps TRBD2 (5 bases). The CDR3 is made up of 13 amino acids. CDR1 MNHEY and CDR2 SMNVEV come from the germline V gene (reference sequence). The V end was cut by 2 bases, the J end by 7 bases, with 12 bases between.

The chain has TRBV30 and TRBJ2-3; 10 bases match TRBD2. Per the germline V gene, CDR1 is GTSNPN and CDR2 is SVGIG (reference sequence). The CDR3 has 16 amino acids. J gave up 4 bases and V 3 bases, and 10 bases lay outside the gene matches. As DNA, the CDR3 is TGTGCCTGGAGCCTACGGGCTAGCGGGAGAGCAGATACGCAGTATTTT. This translates into CAWSLRASGRADTQYF.

The chain recombines TRBV4-2 with TRBJ2-1; TRBD2 agrees at 13 bases. In germline, CDR1 is LGHNA, CDR2 YNFKEQ. There are 15 residues in the CDR3. V shed 4 bases, J shed 8 bases, and the junction held 5 bases outside the gene matches. In DNA form, the CDR3 reads TGTGCCAGCAGCCCTCAGGGGACTAGCGGGGATGAGCAGTTCTTC. Amino acids: CASSPQGTSGDEQFF.

The chain combines TRBV9 with TRBJ1-2, with a tentative D call TRBD1 (5 bases). This CDR3 has 14 residues. V gave up 6 bases and J gave up 2 bases, with 14 bases separating them. Germline lookup yields CDR1 SGDLS and CDR2 YYNGEE. CDR3 nucleotide sequence: TGTGCCAGCACTCGAGGGGACTCCAACTATGGCTACACCTTC. Translated, it gives CASTRGDSNYGYTF.